This T cell receptor (beta chain) stems from a study of T-cell reconstitution after alpha-beta-depleted transplantation in children. Whole-study results and caveats: There were some patients whose high TCRbeta diversity at day 60 came from surviving recipient T cells and thymic progenitors. Alpha-beta T cells present about two months after transplant were reported to originate from several hundred expanded graft clones. Diversity and T-cell counts at one year after transplant derived mostly from new T cells.

Worth noting for this clonotype: Its antigen is as yet unknown.

Unique molecular identifiers were built into the TCRbeta library. MiXCR, run by TCRdb on the PCR reads, gives a single entry per CDR3 protein. The data show hundreds of thousands of distinct CDR3 sequences, about an eighth seen once. The sample here was PBMCs, taken before TCRalphabeta/CD19-depleted stem cell transplant. This sequence originates from a girl aged 2-10 years with congenital amegakaryocytic thrombocytopenia, due to receive a stem cell transplant.

CDR3 sequence (DNA): TGTGCCAGCAGCTTAGGGCACAACCCCAGGATGTATGAGCAGTTCTTC. It is translated as CASSLGHNPRMYEQFF. J is TRBJ2-1 and V is TRBV7-6; D is undetermined. V gave up 1 base and J gave up 8 bases, with 18 bases separating them. CDR1 and CDR2 from the germline V gene are SGHVS and FNYEAQ. This CDR3 spans 16 amino acids.